Presented here are 20 T cell receptor beta chains from one specimen sequenced in a study of T cells in narcolepsy. Generated by immunoSEQ multiplex PCR, the TCRdb table keeps only in-frame clones and is missing some. This sample has more than 20,000 clones, with about 81% found just once. The material sequenced was memory (CD45RA-) CD4+ T cells from blood. Receptors were obtained from a human donor in good health.

V and J are TRBV18 and TRBJ1-5; D is undetermined. CDR3 length: 15 amino acids. Germline V gene data show CDR1 as KGHSH and CDR2 as LQKENI. V was shortened by 3 bases and J by 3 bases, with 12 bases between the two germline ends. The CDR3 reads CASSPRPDPNQPQHF. As DNA, the CDR3 is TGTGCCAGCTCACCGAGACCTGATCCCAATCAGCCCCAGCATTTT.

The V and J genes are TRBV19 and TRBJ1-6, with 8 bases that match TRBD1. V was clipped by 6 bases and J by 7 bases; unmatched bases: 8. CDR1 LNHDA and CDR2 SQIVND come from the germline V gene (reference sequence). This CDR3 is 15 amino acids long. The CDR3 DNA reads as TGTGCCAGTAGAACTGGACAGGGCGCGAATTCACCCCTCCACTTT. Translation gives CASRTGQGANSPLHF.

The rearrangement uses TRBV4-3 and TRBJ2-1; no clear D. The germline V and J ends were trimmed by 4 bases and 5 bases, with 6 bases remaining between them. CDR3 length: 12 amino acids. Germline V gene sequence: CDR1 LGHNA, CDR2 YSLEER. The CDR3 reads CASSLRNNEQFF. CDR3 in DNA: TGCGCCAGCAGCCTTAGAAACAATGAGCAGTTCTTC.

The CDR3 sequence is CASRPSGGRETQYF. The DNA of the CDR3 is TGTGCCAGCAGACCGTCCGGGGGCCGAGAGACCCAGTACTTC. The chain combines TRBV6-1 with TRBJ2-5; TRBD1 or TRBD2 may be the D gene (6 bases each). CDR1 is MNHNS, CDR2 SASEGT, per germline. V was clipped by 6 bases and J by 4 bases, with 15 bases between them. This CDR3 is 14 amino acids long.

V gene TRBV19 combines with J gene TRBJ1-2, with D maybe TRBD1 (5 bases). V was pared by 4 bases and J by 8 bases, with 11 bases between. This CDR3 is 12 amino acids long. Germline V gene lookup returns CDR1 LNHDA and CDR2 SQIVND (reference sequence). CDR3 sequence reads: CASSNGGFGYTF. The CDR3 DNA follows: TGTGCCAGTAGTAACGGGGGTTTCGGCTACACCTTC.

The gene calls are TRBV5-1 and TRBJ2-3; D is perhaps TRBD2 (6 bases). Germline assignment: CDR1 SGHRS and CDR2 YFSETQ. Trimming cost V 0 bases and J 1 base, with 9 bases left between them. The CDR3 has 15 amino acids. This chain's CDR3 is CASSLGLVGTDTQYF. CDR3 nucleotide sequence: TGCGCCAGCAGCTTGGGACTAGTAGGCACAGATACGCAGTATTTT.

The V call is TRBV7-2, the J call TRBJ2-2; D may be TRBD1 (6 bases). V shed 5 bases and J shed 6 bases, with 10 bases lying between them. The CDR3 extends over 13 amino acids. Per germline, CDR1 SGHTA and CDR2 FQGNSA. This CDR3 is CASSINRAGELFF. Here the CDR3 DNA reads TGTGCCAGCAGCATCAACAGGGCCGGGGAGCTGTTTTTT.

J is TRBJ2-7 and V is TRBV14, with D uncertain. The V gene lost 0 bases and the J gene lost 1 base, with 10 bases spanning the gap. CDR3 length: 15 residues. Germline-derived CDR1 and CDR2 are SGHDN and FVKESK. CDR3 residues: CASSQETRQSYEQYF. The CDR3 nucleotides are TGTGCCAGCAGCCAAGAGACAAGGCAGTCCTACGAGCAGTACTTC. Combining the CDR3 with reference TRBV14 and TRBJ2-7 gives the whole variable domain EAGVTQFPSHSVIEKGQTVTLRCDPISGHDNLYWYRRVMGKEIKFLLHFVKESKQDESGMPNNRFLAERTGGTYSTLKVQPAELEDSGVYFCASSQETRQSYEQYFGPGTRLTVT.

The rearrangement links TRBV5-6 to TRBJ1-4; D uncertain. CDR3 length: 15 residues. Trimming stripped 4 bases from V and 3 bases from J, with 13 bases between. Looked up from germline, CDR1 is SGHDT and CDR2 is YYEEEE. CDR3 loop: CASSNRRLANEKLFF. The CDR3 DNA reads TGTGCCAGCAGCAACAGACGTCTAGCTAATGAAAAACTGTTTTTT.

The chain couples TRBV5-1 to TRBJ1-1; the D gene is possibly TRBD1 (6 bases). Germline CDR1 reads SGHRS; CDR2 reads YFSETQ. Trimming left V 0 bases short and J 1 base short, with 13 bases between. This CDR3 has 16 residues. CDR3 sequence reads: CASSLGTVSPNTEAFF. The CDR3 DNA is TGCGCCAGCAGCTTGGGGACAGTATCCCCGAACACTGAAGCTTTCTTT.

The chain employs TRBV4-1 and TRBJ2-7; 11 bases agree with TRBD2. In germline, CDR1 is MGHRA, CDR2 YSYEKL. V lost 0 bases to trimming and J lost 3 bases; unmatched junction nucleotides: 4. The CDR3 has 16 amino acids. Written as DNA, the CDR3 is TGCGCCAGCAGCCAAGATGAGGGACTAGCGGACTACGAGCAGTACTTC. Its protein product is CASSQDEGLADYEQYF.

V and J are TRBV6-1 and TRBJ2-7, with D maybe TRBD2 (5 bases). Germline CDR1 is MNHNS and CDR2 is SASEGT. This CDR3 spans 11 amino acids. Trimming stripped 5 bases from V and 7 bases from J, with 9 bases between. Here the CDR3 DNA reads TGTGCCAGCAGTTCCCGGAGGGAGCAGTACTTC. As protein: CASSSRREQYF.

The chain combines TRBV9 with TRBJ2-5, with 12 bases aligning to TRBD2. The tail of the sequence fits TRBJ2-7 better, so the J call may be wrong. In germline, CDR1 is SGDLS, CDR2 YYNGEE. This CDR3 is built from 15 residues. CDR3 sequence: CASSASTSGGYEQYF. The CDR3 coding sequence is TGTGCCAGCAGCGCGTCGACTAGCGGGGGCTACGAGCAGTACTTC.

The V gene is TRBV7-8, the J gene TRBJ2-1, with D possibly TRBD2 on 5 matching bases. The V end was cut by 3 bases, the J end by 2 bases, with 8 bases between. The CDR3 is 14 residues long. The germline CDR1 and CDR2 sequences are SGHVS and FQNEAQ. The CDR3 DNA reads TGTGCCAGCAGCTTTGAGGGTCCCTACAATGAGCAGTTCTTC. This gives the protein CASSFEGPYNEQFF.

The chain links TRBV2 to TRBJ2-5, with a possible D match to TRBD1 (6 bases). This CDR3 is built from 17 residues. Trimming shortened V by 7 bases and J by 7 bases, and 28 bases separated the two germline ends. Germline V lookup: CDR1 SNHLY, CDR2 FYNNEI. The CDR3 reads CASKGVGDFNKELTQYF. The CDR3 DNA sequence: TGTGCCAGCAAGGGGGTGGGGGATTTTAACAAAGAGTTGACCCAGTACTTC.

The chain couples TRBV5-8 to TRBJ2-1, with D possibly matching TRBD2 (6 bases). Deletions cut 3 bases from V and 7 bases from J, with 14 bases between. Germline V gives CDR1 SGHTS, CDR2 YDEGEE. The CDR3 contains 14 residues. The CDR3 loop reads CASSSGGLSNEQFF. The CDR3 DNA is TGTGCCAGCAGCTCTGGAGGGCTAAGTAATGAGCAGTTCTTC. Full variable domain (missing parts from reference TRBV5-8 and TRBJ2-1): EAGVTQSPTHLIKTRGQQATLRCSPISGHTSVYWYQQALGLGLQFLLWYDEGEERNRGNFPPRFSGRQFPNYSSELNVNALELEDSALYLCASSSGGLSNEQFFGPGTRLTVL.

The V call is TRBV5-8, the J call TRBJ1-1; 7 bases are shared with TRBD1. V was pared by 4 bases and J by 10 bases, with 10 bases of the junction left unmatched. This CDR3 contains 13 residues. The V gene's germline CDR1 is SGHTS and CDR2 YDEGEE. The CDR3 region is CASSLGDSGRAFF. CDR3 DNA sequence: TGTGCCAGCAGCCTGGGGGACAGCGGGCGAGCTTTCTTT.

The chain recombines TRBV9 with TRBJ1-6; no reliable D call. CDR1 is SGDLS and CDR2 is YYNGEE in the germline V gene. CDR3 length: 15 amino acids. V was clipped by 4 bases and J by 1 base, with 9 bases between them. CDR3 amino acids: CASSPLASYNSPLHF. Written as DNA, the CDR3 is TGTGCCAGCAGCCCACTGGCATCCTATAATTCACCCCTCCACTTT. The variable domain in full, completed from reference TRBV9 and TRBJ1-6, reads DSGVTQTPKHLITATGQRVTLRCSPRSGDLSVYWYQQSLDQGLQFLIQYYNGEERAKGNILERFSAQQFPDLHSELNLSSLELGDSALYFCASSPLASYNSPLHFGNGTRLTVT.

Of note for this clone: A much larger clone lies a single base off, so this may be a read error. The gene calls are TRBV7-2 and TRBJ1-2, with D unclear. Germline values: CDR1 SGHTA, CDR2 FQGNSA. V lost 5 bases, J lost 3 bases, and 4 bases lay in between. This CDR3 contains 11 residues. This chain's CDR3 is CASSLYYGYTF. In DNA, the CDR3 is TGTGCCAGCAGCCTTTACTATGGCTACACCTTC.

The rearrangement links TRBV5-8 to TRBJ1-5; 7 bases are shared with TRBD1. The V and J ends lost 6 bases and 6 bases, in that order; junction bases with no gene match: 15. Germline lookup yields CDR1 SGHTS and CDR2 YDEGEE. The CDR3 is made up of 16 amino acids. The CDR3 loop is CASTPGRQGVGQPQHF. DNA for the CDR3: TGTGCCAGCACCCCCGGTAGGCAGGGGGTTGGTCAGCCCCAGCATTTT.